Shown below are 12 T cell receptor beta chains from a single sample sequenced in a study of blood T cells in healthy people across ages. The use of a sample-barcoded 5' primer and a J-beta primer mix characterized a second PCR of roughly 7 to 11 cycles. In TCRdb, the 5' RACE reads were re-called with MiXCR into one record per CDR3 protein. Here the sample spans 1.8 million or so distinct CDR3 sequences, roughly two fifths being singletons. Sequences were obtained from blood. These receptors were collected from a human donor in good health.

V gene TRBV7-2 combines with J gene TRBJ2-1, with 7 nucleotides matching TRBD1. Germline V lookup: CDR1 SGHTA, CDR2 FQGNSA. This CDR3 contains 16 residues. V lost 5 bases and J lost 10; bases outside the gene matches: 17. The CDR3 is CASSPRPKGARYEQFF. The CDR3 nucleotides are TGTGCCAGCAGCCCCCGCCCAAAGGGGGCGCGCTACGAGCAGTTCTTC.

This clonotype turned up a few times. As DNA, the CDR3 is TGTGCCACCAGCCGTAAGAGGGTCAAAATTGGGAACACTGAAGCTTTCTTT. Protein sequence: CATSRKRVKIGNTEAFF. The chain employs TRBV15 and TRBJ1-1; unclear D gene. The germline V gene encodes CDR1 LNHNV and CDR2 YYDKDF (reference sequence). The CDR3 covers 17 residues. The V end lost 5 bases, the J end lost 1 base, and 20 bases lay between the germline ends.

This rearrangement joins TRBV6-5 to TRBJ2-3, with TRBD2 matching 8 bases. CDR1 MNHEY and CDR2 SVGAGI come from the germline V gene. J was trimmed by 2 bases and V by 5 bases; bases with no gene match: 9. This CDR3 has 16 residues. The CDR3 protein is CASSPGGRGDTDTQYF. The CDR3 nucleotides read TGTGCCAGCAGTCCGGGGGGGCGGGGCGACACAGATACGCAGTATTTT.

With respect to this clonotype: An end of the junction differs from the germline gene, which may be a read error. The chain is built from TRBV9 and TRBJ1-2, with D uncertain. In germline, CDR1 is SGDLS, CDR2 YYNGEE. CDR3 length: 15 residues. The CDR3 sequence: CASSVAGRANYGYTF. For the CDR3, the DNA is TGTGCCAGCAGCGTAGCCGGCAGAGCCAACTATGGCTACACTTTC.

This clonotype has only a few counts. The chain is built from TRBV29-1 and TRBJ2-5, with TRBD2 matching 7 bases. Near its end, the DNA agrees better with TRBJ2-1, so the J call may be wrong. The CDR3 sequence is 14 residues long. Germline CDR1 is SQVTM and CDR2 is ANQGSEA. Written as DNA, the CDR3 is TGCAGCTTTTCGTCTAGCGGCGTCCAAGAGACCCAGTTCTTC. This gives the protein CSFSSSGVQETQFF.

This clonotype has only a few counts. This chain connects TRBV5-1 to TRBJ2-2; 8 bases align to TRBD2. The CDR3 totals 14 residues. The V gene's germline CDR1 is SGHRS and CDR2 YFSETQ. Trimming removed 5 bases from V and 6 bases from J; junction bases left unmatched: 6. The CDR3 DNA reads as TGCGCCAGCAGGGAGACTAGCGCTTCCGGGGAGCTGTTTTTT. Translated, it gives CASRETSASGELFF.

The chain is built from TRBV20-1 and TRBJ1-2; D unclear. V lost 1 base and J lost 7, with 10 bases in between. CDR1 and CDR2 from the germline V gene are DFQATT and SNEGSKA (reference sequence). The CDR3 is 12 residues long. For the CDR3, the DNA is TGCAGTGCTAGAGCGGGGTTCTTTGGCTACACCTTC. Residues: CSARAGFFGYTF.

In its sample, this clonotype was seen a few times. V is TRBV7-8 and J is TRBJ1-2; D may be TRBD1 (5 bases). The CDR3 extends over 15 amino acids. From germline, CDR1 is SGHVS and CDR2 FQNEAQ. The V gene lost 4 bases and the J gene lost 8 bases, with 20 bases spanning the gap. The CDR3 region is CASSSFRDAGIGYTF. As DNA, the CDR3 is TGTGCCAGCAGCTCCTTCAGGGACGCCGGAATCGGCTACACCTTC. The whole variable domain, remainder taken from reference TRBV7-8 and TRBJ1-2, is GAGVSQSPRYKVAKRGQDVALRCDPISGHVSLFWYQQALGQGPEFLTYFQNEAQLDKSGLPSDRFFAERPEGSVSTLKIQRTQQEDSAVYLCASSSFRDAGIGYTFGSGTRLTVV.

The chain is built from TRBV24-1 and TRBJ2-1, with 10 positions matching TRBD1. The junction had 5 bases not matched to a gene; V was cut back by 3 bases and J by 4 bases. Germline V CDR1 and CDR2: KGHDR, SFDVKD. CDR3 length equals 16 residues. CDR3 nucleotide sequence: TGTGCCACCAGTGATCCCCGGGACAGGGGATACAATGAGCAGTTCTTC. Translating gives CATSDPRDRGYNEQFF.

J is TRBJ2-2 and V is TRBV11-2; tentatively, D is TRBD2 (5 bases). Germline lookup yields CDR1 SGHAT and CDR2 FQNNGV. The CDR3 is made up of 13 amino acids. V dropped 4 bases and J dropped 7 bases, with 10 bases sitting between them. The chain's CDR3 is CASSSGWHGELFF. DNA of the CDR3: TGTGCCAGCAGCTCGGGGTGGCACGGGGAGCTGTTTTTT.

The chain recombines TRBV20-1 with TRBJ1-5, with D maybe TRBD1 (6 bases). Trimming shortened V by 6 bases and J by 1 base, and 19 bases separated the two germline ends. Germline V CDR1 and CDR2: DFQATT, SNEGSKA (reference sequence). The CDR3 has 16 amino acids. CDR3 nucleotide sequence: TGCAGTGCCCTACCGTACGGAGGGGGAAGCAATCAGCCCCAGCATTTT. This gives the protein CSALPYGGGSNQPQHF.

This clonotype was picked up a small number of times. J is TRBJ2-5 and V is TRBV2; D uncertain. V gave up 4 bases and J gave up 5 bases, with 17 bases separating them. The germline V gene encodes CDR1 SNHLY and CDR2 FYNNEI. This CDR3 has 15 residues. The chain's CDR3 is CASSVFLGSQETQYF. The CDR3 DNA follows: TGTGCCAGCAGTGTGTTCCTCGGCAGTCAGGAGACCCAGTACTTC.